Listed here is a single T cell receptor (beta chain). The data belong to a study of blood T cell repertoires in COVID-19. The wider study: Samples came from the United States, Italy and Spain, spanning acute and convalescent COVID-19. T cells, B-cell-depleted T cells, or PBMCs provided the cDNA or gDNA that served as material.

Germline V gene sequence: CDR1 SGHNT, CDR2 YYREEE (reference sequence). There are 16 residues in the CDR3. Losses at the gene ends were 3 bases for V and 1 base for J; bases not matched to a gene: 8. As handled by the study authors: Estimates of nucleated cell counts were drawn from the amplification of reference gene primers. Sequencing was performed with immunoSEQ multiplex PCR; in TCRdb, only in-frame clones are kept and a portion is missing. Clonal size and the V and J genes are those of that table, whereas D and trimming came from the DNA. In the table there are 150,000 to 200,000 clones, around 86% of which are singletons.

The sample taken for sequencing was peripheral blood. The sequence derives from a man aged 45-65 years with active or convalescent COVID-19. This chain joins TRBV5-4 and TRBJ1-1; 8 bases map to TRBD1. This CDR3 is CASSSISGTGNTEAFF. CDR3 coding DNA: TGTGCCAGCAGCTCCATCTCCGGGACAGGGAACACTGAAGCTTTCTTT.